Presented here are 32 T cell receptor beta chains from one specimen sequenced in a study of blood T cell repertoires in COVID-19. Sequencing was performed with immunoSEQ multiplex PCR; in TCRdb, only in-frame clones are kept and a portion is missing. The table records almost 65,000 clones, roughly 85% of them present only once. Material for sequencing was peripheral blood. The receptors derive from a woman in her fifties or sixties with COVID-19, enrolled during active disease.

Concerning this clone: One end of the junction does not line up with germline, which may come from a read error. J is TRBJ1-2 and V is TRBV2, with 10 bases identical to TRBD1. The germline CDR1 and CDR2 sequences are SNHLY and FYNNEI. This CDR3 comprises 15 residues. The CDR3, as DNA: TGTGCTAGCACGGGGCGGACAGGGGGTAGCTATGGCTACACCTTC. It yields the protein CASTGRTGGSYGYTF.

The rearrangement uses TRBV19 and TRBJ2-6; weak D call: TRBD1 (6 bases). The V and J ends lost 4 bases and 3 bases respectively, with 10 bases between them. CDR1 and CDR2 (germline): LNHDA, SQIVND (reference sequence). CDR3 size: 15 residues. CDR3: CASSTQGNGANVLTF. The CDR3 DNA follows: TGTGCCAGTAGTACCCAGGGGAATGGGGCCAACGTCCTGACTTTC.

This rearrangement joins TRBV19 to TRBJ2-4, with no clear D. Germline lookup yields CDR1 LNHDA and CDR2 SQIVND (reference sequence). This CDR3 spans 16 amino acids. The germline V and J ends were trimmed by 3 bases and 0 bases, with 12 bases remaining between them. In DNA form, the CDR3 reads TGTGCCAGTAGTATCTCTCCAGGCCTAGCCAAAAACATTCAGTACTTC. It translates to CASSISPGLAKNIQYF.

The chain has TRBV19 and TRBJ1-5; D is undetermined. The CDR3 has 14 residues. Germline V gene data show CDR1 as LNHDA and CDR2 as SQIVND (reference sequence). V lost 4 bases, J lost 2 bases, and 9 bases lay in between. This CDR3 is CASSTEGGNQPQHF. CDR3 nucleotide sequence: TGTGCCAGTAGTACGGAGGGTGGCAATCAGCCCCAGCATTTT.

The sample holds a few counts of this clone. CDR3 sequence reads: CASSRDREAGELFF. The DNA of the CDR3 is TGTGCCAGCAGCCGGGACAGGGAAGCCGGGGAGCTGTTTTTT. The gene calls are TRBV11-2 and TRBJ2-2, with 9 bases matching TRBD1. Trimming at V came to 5 bases and at J to 6 bases, leaving 4 bases not matched to a gene. The CDR3 spans 14 residues. Germline CDR1 is SGHAT and CDR2 is FQNNGV.

V gene TRBV7-2 combines with J gene TRBJ2-7, with TRBD2 matching over 12 bases. The junction had 7 bases not matched to a gene; V was cut back by 7 bases and J by 3 bases. This CDR3 has 15 residues. Germline-derived CDR1 and CDR2 are SGHTA and FQGNSA. CDR3 protein: CASKNQGLAGYEQYF. In DNA form, the CDR3 reads TGTGCCAGCAAAAATCAGGGACTAGCGGGCTACGAGCAGTACTTC.

The rearrangement joins TRBV27 to TRBJ2-7; perhaps TRBD1 as D (5 bases). The germline V gene has CDR1 MNHEY and CDR2 SMNVEV (reference sequence). Trimming took 5 bases from V and 0 from J, leaving 11 bases between them. The CDR3 runs to 14 residues. In DNA form, the CDR3 reads TGTGCCAGCAGTATAAGGGGTCCCTCCTACGAGCAGTACTTC. It codes for CASSIRGPSYEQYF.

J is TRBJ2-5 and V is TRBV10-3, with D perhaps TRBD2 (5 bases). The length of the CDR3 is 13 residues. Germline CDR1 ENHRY, CDR2 SYGVKD. V shed 6 bases and J shed 4 bases, with 12 bases lying between them. CDR3 nucleotide sequence: TGTGCCATCAGGGACCGGGATTCAGAGACCCAGTACTTC. Translation gives CAIRDRDSETQYF.

This clone was seen once. This chain uses TRBV3-1 (or the pseudogene TRBV3-2) with TRBJ1-2; the match to TRBD1 covers 8 bases. Germline V lookup: CDR1 LGHDT, CDR2 YNNKEL (reference sequence). The CDR3 is 15 residues long. The V and J ends lost 3 bases and 3 bases, in that order; junction bases with no gene match: 6. The chain's CDR3 is CASSQTGALYYGYTF. DNA for the CDR3: TGTGCCAGCAGCCAGACAGGGGCGCTGTACTATGGCTACACCTTC.

The rearrangement links TRBV4-1 to TRBJ2-5; D unclear. The CDR3 is made up of 15 amino acids. Germline CDR1 MGHRA, CDR2 YSYEKL. V shed 6 bases and J shed 0 bases, with 14 bases lying between them. CDR3 nucleotide sequence: TGCGCCAGCAGTATTCTCCGACATAACCAAGAGACCCAGTACTTC. Its protein is CASSILRHNQETQYF.

The chain recombines TRBV19 with TRBJ2-7, with unresolved D. Trimming removed 5 bases at V and 4 bases at J, with 15 bases between. The CDR3 is 14 residues long. The germline V gene has CDR1 LNHDA and CDR2 SQIVND (reference sequence). CDR3 bases: TGTGCCAGTAGTCCCCGGGTTCAGTCTTACGAGCAGTACTTC. Protein sequence: CASSPRVQSYEQYF.

The CDR3 loop is CARSLGLGADEQYF. DNA of the CDR3: TGTGCCAGAAGCTTGGGTTTGGGGGCGGACGAGCAGTACTTC. This chain connects TRBV5-3 to TRBJ2-7; tentative D call: TRBD1 (6 bases). TRBV5-3 is an ORF, and what it does is uncertain. The CDR3 is 14 residues long. Trimming removed 0 bases at V and 5 bases at J, with 12 bases between.

The rearrangement links TRBV30 to TRBJ2-6, with a tentative D call TRBD1 (6 bases). This CDR3 comprises 13 residues. The V gene lost 8 bases and the J gene lost 1 base, with 9 bases spanning the gap. From germline, CDR1 is GTSNPN and CDR2 SVGIG (reference sequence). For the CDR3, the DNA is TGTGCCATTACAGGGTCTGGGGCCAACGTCCTGACTTTC. Translation: CAITGSGANVLTF.

The rearrangement joins TRBV4-3 to TRBJ1-6; 10 bases agree with TRBD1. The germline V gene encodes CDR1 LGHNA and CDR2 YSLEER. This CDR3 comprises 16 residues. The J segment lost 5 bases and the V segment lost 4 bases, leaving 5 bases of the junction unmatched. The CDR3 protein is CASSPTGTGDNSPLHF. CDR3 sequence (DNA): TGCGCCAGCAGCCCGACGGGGACAGGGGATAATTCACCCCTCCACTTT.

This clone was detected only once. The genes are TRBV30 and TRBJ2-3, with TRBD2 matching over 8 bases. This CDR3 has 15 amino acids. Germline loops: CDR1 GTSNPN, CDR2 SVGIG (reference sequence). V lost 3 bases and J lost 1; bases outside the gene matches: 6. The CDR3 loop reads CAWRGAGAGTDTQYF. The CDR3 coding sequence is TGTGCCTGGAGGGGAGCGGGGGCGGGCACAGATACGCAGTATTTT.

CDR3 residues: CASNQGARLTGELFF. DNA for the CDR3: TGTGCCAGCAACCAGGGGGCGCGGCTCACCGGGGAGCTGTTTTTT. The V call is TRBV7-2, the J call TRBJ2-2; 8 bases fit TRBD1. The CDR3 runs 15 residues. The J segment lost 4 bases and the V segment lost 7 bases, leaving 8 bases of the junction unmatched. The germline gives CDR1 SGHTA, CDR2 FQGNSA.

Comments on this clone: Other nucleotide sequences in the sample specify the same CDR3. The gene calls are TRBV10-1 and TRBJ1-2; no reliable D call. The CDR3 loop spans 13 amino acids. V lost 0 bases, J lost 4 bases, and 6 bases lay in between. The germline V gene encodes CDR1 WNHNN and CDR2 SYGVQD (reference sequence). CDR3 residues: CASSESNGYGYTF. For the CDR3, the DNA is TGCGCCAGCAGTGAGTCTAACGGCTATGGCTACACCTTC.

The J gene is TRBJ2-7, the V gene TRBV29-1; 11 bases match TRBD2. Germline CDR1 and CDR2: SQVTM and ANQGSEA. Trimming at V came to 3 bases and at J to 3 bases, leaving 7 bases not matched to a gene. The CDR3 extends over 15 amino acids. The CDR3 loop is CSVEGETSGNYEQYF. For the CDR3, the DNA is TGCAGCGTTGAGGGGGAGACTAGCGGGAACTACGAGCAGTACTTC.

The rearrangement uses TRBV4-3 and TRBJ1-4; D unresolved. Deletions cut 0 bases from V and 8 bases from J, with 16 bases between. Germline CDR1 LGHNA, CDR2 YSLEER. CDR3 size: 16 residues. In DNA form, the CDR3 reads TGCGCCAGCAGCCAAGATCTAGCAGCCGTCGGAGAAAAACTGTTTTTT. Protein: CASSQDLAAVGEKLFF.

The chain carries TRBV5-6 and TRBJ2-3; D gene unclear. There are 16 residues in the CDR3. V was cut by 2 bases and J by 0 bases, with 13 bases left in between. Germline V gene lookup returns CDR1 SGHDT and CDR2 YYEEEE. In nucleotides, the CDR3 is TGTGCCAGCAGCTTCACGGGTGACTCTAGCACAGATACGCAGTATTTT. This codes for CASSFTGDSSTDTQYF.

This sequence joins TRBV24-1 and TRBJ1-4, with unresolved D. This CDR3 contains 15 residues. The germline gives CDR1 KGHDR, CDR2 SFDVKD. Trimming removed 4 bases from V and 4 bases from J, with 12 bases in between. The CDR3 reads CATSDPARNNEKLFF. The CDR3 nucleotides are TGTGCCACCAGTGACCCCGCCAGGAATAATGAAAAACTGTTTTTT.

V is TRBV3-1 (or the pseudogene TRBV3-2) and J is TRBJ2-7, with 7 bases identical to TRBD1. CDR3 length equals 16 residues. Losses at the gene ends were 2 bases for V and 1 base for J; bases not matched to a gene: 8. Looked up from germline, CDR1 is LGHDT and CDR2 is YNNKEL (reference sequence). The CDR3 bases are TGTGCCAGCAGCCAACGCTGGGACAGCGGTTCCTACGAGCAGTACTTC. This gives the protein CASSQRWDSGSYEQYF.

The V call is TRBV4-1, the J call TRBJ2-7; TRBD2 aligns across 8 bases. The CDR3 length is 15 residues. Germline lookup yields CDR1 MGHRA and CDR2 YSYEKL. Trimming took 3 bases from V and 6 from J; bases not matched to a gene: 10. The chain's CDR3 is CASSHSGGASREQYF. CDR3 bases: TGCGCCAGCAGCCATTCGGGGGGGGCAAGTCGCGAGCAGTACTTC.

The chain carries TRBV11-2 and TRBJ2-1; the match to TRBD2 covers 16 bases. The CDR3 spans 17 residues. Losses at the gene ends were 1 base for V and 8 bases for J; bases not matched to a gene: 5. Germline V gene lookup returns CDR1 SGHAT and CDR2 FQNNGV. This CDR3 reads CASSLVVGLAGGYEQFF. CDR3 coding DNA: TGTGCCAGCAGCTTAGTCGTGGGACTAGCGGGAGGGTATGAGCAGTTCTTC.

This chain links TRBV4-2 with TRBJ2-7; perhaps TRBD2 as D (6 bases). The germline V and J ends were trimmed by 1 base and 7 bases, with 17 bases remaining between them. Germline V gene sequence: CDR1 LGHNA, CDR2 YNFKEQ. The CDR3 spans 15 residues. Here the CDR3 DNA reads TGTGCCAGCAGCCAAGCTGGGTCGGGTGGGAGGGAGCAGTACTTC. Its translation is CASSQAGSGGREQYF.

The chain combines TRBV24-1 with TRBJ2-1; no clear D. The ends were cut back, 9 bases at V and 2 bases at J, with 13 bases in the middle. The germline V gene encodes CDR1 KGHDR and CDR2 SFDVKD. The CDR3 contains 14 residues. The chain's CDR3 is CATSTPSTYNEQFF. CDR3 DNA sequence: TGTGCCACCTCGACTCCTTCAACCTACAATGAGCAGTTCTTC.

About this clone: It is unclear where the CDR3 begins or ends on the DNA, so no DNA is shown, and the CDR3 is as TCRdb lists it. V gene TRBV12-3 or TRBV12-4 combines with J gene TRBJ1-1. The CDR3 has 12 amino acids, counting both end residues. The CDR3 is CASSSSGTEAFF.

The sample holds one count of this clone. This sequence joins TRBV6-5 and TRBJ1-6; no definite D call. Germline V gene sequence: CDR1 MNHEY, CDR2 SVGAGI. V was clipped by 8 bases and J by 0 bases, with 8 bases between them. There are 14 residues in the CDR3. The CDR3 loop reads CASFGSSYNSPLHF. The DNA for the CDR3 is TGTGCCAGCTTCGGGAGCTCCTATAATTCACCCCTCCACTTT.

V gene TRBV9 combines with J gene TRBJ2-1; no clear D. This CDR3 has 13 amino acids. Germline V gene data show CDR1 as SGDLS and CDR2 as YYNGEE. Trimming pared 2 bases from V and 5 bases from J, leaving 8 bases between. CDR3 amino acids: CASSVHGDNEQFF. CDR3 nucleotide sequence: TGTGCCAGCAGCGTCCACGGAGACAATGAGCAGTTCTTC. The entire variable domain, with the rest obtained from reference TRBV9 and TRBJ2-1, is as follows: DSGVTQTPKHLITATGQRVTLRCSPRSGDLSVYWYQQSLDQGLQFLIQYYNGEERAKGNILERFSAQQFPDLHSELNLSSLELGDSALYFCASSVHGDNEQFFGPGTRLTVL.

In this sample, this clone turned up once. This chain links TRBV6-5 with TRBJ2-2, with 9 bases identical to TRBD2. The CDR3 totals 15 residues. CDR1 and CDR2 (germline): MNHEY, SVGAGI. V shed 6 bases, J shed 11 bases, and the junction held 13 bases outside the gene matches. The CDR3 sequence is CASRPLAGAHLELFF. The CDR3 DNA is TGTGCCAGCAGACCATTAGCGGGGGCTCACTTAGAGCTGTTTTTT.

This chain links TRBV16 with TRBJ1-1; D is undetermined. V was shortened by 4 bases and J by 3 bases, with 12 bases between the two germline ends. Germline CDR1 KGHSY, CDR2 FQNENV. CDR3 length: 14 amino acids. In DNA, the CDR3 is TGTGCCAGCAGCCTCAATGGGAGGGACACTGAAGCTTTCTTT. Amino acid sequence: CASSLNGRDTEAFF.

A word on this clone: Mismatch with germline at one junction end may stem from a read error. This chain connects TRBV3-1 (or the pseudogene TRBV3-2) to TRBJ2-7; 11 bases fit TRBD2. The germline V gene has CDR1 LGHDT and CDR2 YNNKEL (reference sequence). This CDR3 has 18 amino acids. The CDR3 region is CASSRKGLWASGGPPPVF. In DNA, the CDR3 is TGTGCCAGCAGCCGCAAGGGTCTCTGGGCTAGCGGGGGGCCTCCCCCCGTCTTC.